Listed below are T cell receptor beta chains from one sample, sequenced in a study of cytomegalovirus exposure and HLA in healthy donors. Repertoires were generated with immunoSEQ multiplex PCR, while TCRdb's copy carries only in-frame clones and drops some. The data contain around 86,000 clones, 85% to 95% of them singletons. Sequencing was performed on PBMCs. The receptors were sampled from a woman under 40 in good health and CMV-seropositive. CDR3s include the opening cysteine and the closing phenylalanine or tryptophan. Fields, in order: J gene, clone size, D gene, V gene, CDR3 protein, CDR3 DNA. The D gene is left open where the match is weak. Not all rows give a size; the values are once, few, many and, for expanded clones, a class.

>TRBJ2-7|once|.|TRBV6-6
CASSYPAARIDEQYF
TGTGCCAGCAGTTACCCGGCGGCCCGGATCGACGAGCAGTACTTC
>TRBJ2-5|.|TRBD2|TRBV5-1
CASSFFGPPGLAGGPSQETQYF
TGCGCCAGCAGCTTTTTCGGTCCTCCGGGACTAGCGGGAGGGCCATCCCAAGAGACCCAGTACTTC
>TRBJ1-4|.|.|TRBV28
CASSLAPWGGRPEKLFF
TGTGCCAGCAGTTTAGCCCCGTGGGGGGGGCGCCCTGAAAAACTGTTTTTT
>TRBJ1-1|.|.|TRBV11-1
CASSERGHLNTEAFF
TGTGCCAGCAGCGAACGCGGACATCTGAACACTGAAGCTTTCTTT
>TRBJ1-1|.|.|TRBV28
CASSVPTSNTEAFF
TGTGCCAGCAGTGTCCCCACATCGAACACTGAAGCTTTCTTT
>TRBJ1-1|.|TRBD1|TRBV7-6
CASSSLQGDPFASAEAFF
TGTGCCAGCAGCTCCCTACAGGGGGACCCTTTCGCGTCGGCTGAAGCTTTCTTT
>TRBJ1-1|.|.|TRBV28
CASGNRAVDTEAFF
TGTGCCAGCGGCAACAGGGCGGTAGACACTGAAGCTTTCTTT
>TRBJ1-1|.|.|TRBV28
CASSQQGYRTEAFF
TGTGCCAGCAGCCAACAGGGTTACCGCACTGAAGCTTTCTTT
>TRBJ2-3|.|.|TRBV11-2
CASSTRIPDTQYF
TGTGCCAGCAGCACTAGAATCCCAGATACGCAGTATTTT
>TRBJ2-5|once|TRBD2|TRBV5-5
CASSLVASGMVETQYF
TGTGCCAGCAGCTTGGTGGCTAGCGGGATGGTGGAGACCCAGTACTTC
>TRBJ2-3|.|.|TRBV21-1
CAIHSGLDTQYF
TGTGCCATTCACAGCGGGCTGGATACGCAGTATTTT
>TRBJ2-7|.|TRBD1|TRBV7-8
CASSEPGQGYEQYF
TGTGCCAGCAGCGAGCCGGGACAGGGCTACGAGCAGTACTTC
>TRBJ2-2|.|TRBD2|TRBV7-6
CASGMTSGLELFF
TGTGCCAGTGGTATGACTAGCGGCCTGGAGCTGTTTTTT
>TRBJ2-7|.|.|TRBV10-3
CAISESDRNSYEQYF
TGTGCCATCAGTGAGTCCGATAGAAACTCCTACGAGCAGTACTTC
>TRBJ1-6|.|.|TRBV28
CASSPSPGGHSPLHF
TGTGCCAGCAGTCCCAGTCCTGGGGGCCATTCACCCCTCCACTTT
>TRBJ2-3|.|TRBD2|TRBV7-9
CASRLEAGDKWDTQYF
TGTGCCAGCAGGTTGGAAGCGGGAGATAAGTGGGATACGCAGTATTTT
>TRBJ1-2|.|TRBD1|TRBV29-1
CSVPDRAGGYTF
TGCAGCGTACCGGACAGGGCGGGAGGCTACACCTTC
>TRBJ1-4|once|TRBD1|TRBV7-2
CASSLEWTGGFANEKLFF
TGTGCCAGCAGCTTAGAGTGGACAGGGGGCTTCGCTAATGAAAAACTGTTTTTT
>TRBJ2-3|.|TRBD2|TRBV5-6
CASSLLAGYTDTQYF
TGTGCCAGCAGCTTGCTAGCGGGGTACACAGATACGCAGTATTTT
>TRBJ2-7|.|TRBD1|TRBV11-3
CASSPGQGEMYEQYF
TGTGCCAGCAGCCCGGGACAGGGGGAGATGTACGAGCAGTACTTC
>TRBJ2-7|.|TRBD2|TRBV14
CASSQLKGGRDIYMGYEQYF
TGTGCCAGCAGCCAACTGAAGGGCGGGAGGGATATCTACATGGGCTACGAGCAGTACTTC
>TRBJ2-1|.|TRBD1|TRBV5-5
CASSFSGGNRGNEQFF
TGTGCCAGCAGCTTCTCAGGGGGCAACAGGGGAAATGAGCAGTTCTTC
>TRBJ1-1|.|.|TRBV19
CASSIAWGRTEAFF
TGTGCCAGTAGTATAGCTTGGGGCCGGACTGAAGCTTTCTTT
>TRBJ2-5|once|.|TRBV15
CATSRELRGQETQYF
TGTGCCACCAGCAGAGAACTGCGGGGCCAAGAGACCCAGTACTTC
>TRBJ2-1|once|TRBD1|TRBV5-4
CASSLRGQRNEQFF
TGTGCCAGCAGCTTGAGGGGGCAGAGAAATGAGCAGTTCTTC
>TRBJ2-7|.|TRBD2|TRBV6-5
CASSYGGRAYEQYF
TGTGCCAGCAGTTACGGCGGGAGGGCCTACGAGCAGTACTTC
>TRBJ2-1|once|TRBD2|TRBV4-3
CASSSGTSGNYNEQFF
TGCGCCAGCAGCTCCGGGACTAGCGGGAACTACAATGAGCAGTTCTTC
>TRBJ2-1|few|.|TRBV27
CASSFRGDEQFF
TGTGCCAGCAGTTTTCGCGGGGATGAGCAGTTCTTC
>TRBJ1-2|once|TRBD1|TRBV19
CASSMVTGGRSFGHGYTF
TGTGCCAGTAGTATGGTGACAGGGGGCAGGAGCTTCGGTCATGGCTACACCTTC
>TRBJ1-1|.|.|TRBV10-2
CASSLSPIEAFF
TGCGCCAGCAGCCTAAGCCCAATTGAAGCTTTCTTT
>TRBJ2-3|.|TRBD2|TRBV27
CASSLDSGVSTDTQYF
TGTGCCAGCAGTTTGGATAGCGGGGTATCCACAGATACGCAGTATTTT
>TRBJ2-1|.|.|TRBV7-6
CASSSSTGTRTYNEQFF
TGTGCCAGCAGCTCCTCAACAGGGACGAGGACCTACAATGAGCAGTTCTTC
>TRBJ2-1|.|TRBD2|TRBV6-6
CASSWRESTREQFF
TGTGCCAGCAGTTGGCGGGAGTCCACGAGGGAGCAGTTCTTC
>TRBJ1-2|.|.|TRBV30
CAFRAGTATSPFYGYTF
TGTGCCTTCCGCGCCGGGACTGCTACATCCCCCTTCTATGGCTACACCTTC
>TRBJ2-1|.|TRBD1|TRBV27
CASSSLDRGEQFF
TGTGCCAGCAGTTCTCTAGACAGGGGCGAGCAGTTCTTC
>TRBJ1-5|once|.|TRBV15
CATSRRRPGGNQPQHF
TGTGCCACCAGCAGAAGACGCCCGGGGGGCAATCAGCCCCAGCATTTT
>TRBJ2-2|.|TRBD2|TRBV5-6
CASSLVVAGVPREAGELFF
TGTGCCAGCAGCTTGGTGGTAGCGGGAGTCCCCCGGGAGGCCGGGGAGCTGTTTTTT
>TRBJ2-1|.|.|TRBV25-1
CASSSLGAYNEQFF
TGTGCCAGCAGTTCGCTGGGAGCCTACAATGAGCAGTTCTTC
>TRBJ1-2|.|.|TRBV4-2
CASSQAAAGGGYTF
TGTGCCAGCAGCCAAGCGGCAGCGGGGGGCGGCTACACCTTC